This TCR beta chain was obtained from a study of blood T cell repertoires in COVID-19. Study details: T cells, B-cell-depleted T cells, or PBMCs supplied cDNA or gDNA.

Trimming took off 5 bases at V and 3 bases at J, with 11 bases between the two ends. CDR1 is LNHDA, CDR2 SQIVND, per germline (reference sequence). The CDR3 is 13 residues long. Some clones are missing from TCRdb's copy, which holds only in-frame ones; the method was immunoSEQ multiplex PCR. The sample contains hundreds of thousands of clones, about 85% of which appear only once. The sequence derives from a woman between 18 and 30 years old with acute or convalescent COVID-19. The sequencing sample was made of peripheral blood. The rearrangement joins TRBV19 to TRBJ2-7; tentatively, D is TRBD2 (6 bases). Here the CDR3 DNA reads TGTGCCAGTAGTCGGGACTCTTTCTACGAGCAGTACTTC. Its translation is CASSRDSFYEQYF.